The 9 T cell receptor beta chains below were found in one sample sequenced in a study of human T cells and chemical hapten exposure. TCRdb reprocessed the RACE reads via MiXCR and lists one record per CDR3 protein. The table records 42,000 or so distinct CDR3 sequences, 4% of them present only once. Stated time point: patch test 1, 2 weeks after DPC sensitization. The treatment: therapeutic diphenylcyclopropenone sensitization with weekly scalp DPC. RNA extraction used unfractionated whole blood as the source of total RNA. The material was whole blood, obtained in connection with sensitization to the hapten diphenylcyclopropenone (DPC). These receptors were collected from a man in his fifties with alopecia areata. Some clones in this sample may be carry-over from other donors' samples.

This clonotype was counted at least ten times. This chain links TRBV6-6 with TRBJ2-1, with 7 bases identical to TRBD1. V lost 0 bases to trimming and J lost 0 bases; unmatched junction nucleotides: 8. Germline CDR1 is MNHNY and CDR2 is SVGAGI (reference sequence). CDR3 size: 18 residues. CDR3 residues: CASSYSRDRPFSYNEQFF. The CDR3 DNA follows: TGTGCCAGCAGTTACTCTAGGGACAGACCGTTCTCCTACAATGAGCAGTTCTTC.

This clonotype was observed a handful of times. This rearrangement joins TRBV4-2 to TRBJ2-3; TRBD2 aligns across 11 bases. This CDR3 region has 17 residues. V gave up 2 bases and J gave up 4 bases; unmatched junction bases: 8. Per germline, CDR1 LGHNA and CDR2 YNFKEQ. CDR3 sequence reads: CASSQKIILAGADTQYF. In DNA, the CDR3 is TGTGCCAGCAGCCAAAAGATTATACTAGCGGGAGCAGATACGCAGTATTTT.

A few counts support this clonotype. V usage is TRBV18 and J usage is TRBJ1-4, with D perhaps TRBD1 (6 bases). Germline V gives CDR1 KGHSH, CDR2 LQKENI. V was clipped by 1 base and J by 0 bases, with 12 bases between them. The CDR3 has 17 residues. In DNA, the CDR3 is TGTGCCAGCTCACCACGGGGACAAGCAGCAACTAATGAAAAACTGTTTTTT. It codes for CASSPRGQAATNEKLFF. Together with reference TRBV18 and TRBJ1-4, the CDR3 gives the full variable domain: NAGVMQNPRHLVRRRGQEARLRCSPMKGHSHVYWYRQLPEEGLKFMVYLQKENIIDESGMPKERFSAEFPKEGPSILRIQQVVRGDSAAYFCASSPRGQAATNEKLFFGSGTQLSVL.

This clonotype was found many times. The chain uses TRBV20-1 and TRBJ2-2; D possibly corresponds to TRBD2 (6 bases). The germline V gene encodes CDR1 DFQATT and CDR2 SNEGSKA (reference sequence). Trimming took 0 bases from V and 3 from J, leaving 17 bases between them. This CDR3 spans 17 amino acids. CDR3: CSAREGAGRLDTGELFF. DNA for the CDR3: TGCAGTGCTAGAGAAGGGGCAGGGAGGTTGGACACCGGGGAGCTGTTTTTT.

This clonotype was counted ten times or more. The chain couples TRBV14 to TRBJ2-7; D is unclear. Germline loops: CDR1 SGHDN, CDR2 FVKESK. The CDR3 length is 11 residues. Trimming left V 3 bases short and J 3 bases short, with 3 bases between. CDR3 region: CASSQGYEQYF. The CDR3 bases are TGTGCCAGCAGCCAGGGCTACGAGCAGTACTTC.

This clonotype occurred many times. The chain employs TRBV12-5 and TRBJ2-1, with D perhaps TRBD1 (5 bases). This CDR3 is built from 13 residues. Germline-derived CDR1 and CDR2 are LGHNT and FRNRAP. This CDR3 is CASGQGSYNEQFF. DNA of the CDR3: TGTGCCTCGGGTCAGGGCTCCTACAATGAGCAGTTCTTC.

This clonotype occurred many times. J is TRBJ1-4 and V is TRBV20-1; D gene unclear. The germline V and J ends were trimmed by 3 bases and 5 bases, with 19 bases remaining between them. The germline gives CDR1 DFQATT, CDR2 SNEGSKA (reference sequence). CDR3 length: 16 residues. This chain's CDR3 is CSASPSSAGSNEKLFF. CDR3 sequence (DNA): TGCAGTGCTAGCCCTTCCTCGGCTGGCTCAAATGAAAAACTGTTTTTT.

This clonotype was seen many times. The rearrangement uses TRBV30 and TRBJ1-3; D remains unclear. This CDR3 contains 14 residues. Per germline, CDR1 GTSNPN and CDR2 SVGIG (reference sequence). V was trimmed by 0 bases and J by 0 bases, leaving 6 bases between them. CDR3 residues: CAWSVLSSGNTIYF. CDR3 DNA sequence: TGTGCCTGGAGTGTGTTAAGCTCTGGAAACACCATATATTTT.

This clonotype was seen at least ten times. This rearrangement joins TRBV24-1 to TRBJ2-1; D unclear. Looked up from germline, CDR1 is KGHDR and CDR2 is SFDVKD. Trimming cost V 2 bases and J 0 bases, with 16 bases left between them. The CDR3 covers 18 residues. The CDR3 spells CATSDSFPSLSSYNEQFF. DNA of the CDR3: TGTGCCACCAGTGATTCCTTTCCCAGTCTGAGCTCCTACAATGAGCAGTTCTTC.